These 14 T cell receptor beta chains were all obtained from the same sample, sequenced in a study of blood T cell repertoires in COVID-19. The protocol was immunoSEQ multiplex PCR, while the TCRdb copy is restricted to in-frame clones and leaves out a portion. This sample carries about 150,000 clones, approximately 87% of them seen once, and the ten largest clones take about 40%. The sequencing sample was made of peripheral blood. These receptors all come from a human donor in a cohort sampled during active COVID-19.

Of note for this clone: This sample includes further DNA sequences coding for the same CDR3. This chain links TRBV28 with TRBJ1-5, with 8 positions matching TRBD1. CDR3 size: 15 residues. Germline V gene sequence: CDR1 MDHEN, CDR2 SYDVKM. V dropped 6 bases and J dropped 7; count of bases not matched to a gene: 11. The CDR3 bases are TGTGCCAGCAGACCCGGACAGGGAAGCAGGCAGCCCCAGCATTTT. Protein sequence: CASRPGQGSRQPQHF.

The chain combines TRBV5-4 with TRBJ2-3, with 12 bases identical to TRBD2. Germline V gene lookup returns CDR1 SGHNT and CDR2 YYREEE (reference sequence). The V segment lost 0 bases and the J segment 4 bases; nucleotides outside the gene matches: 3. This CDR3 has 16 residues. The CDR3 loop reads CASSLASGRAPDTQYF. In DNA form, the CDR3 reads TGTGCCAGCAGCTTGGCTAGCGGGAGGGCTCCAGATACGCAGTATTTT.

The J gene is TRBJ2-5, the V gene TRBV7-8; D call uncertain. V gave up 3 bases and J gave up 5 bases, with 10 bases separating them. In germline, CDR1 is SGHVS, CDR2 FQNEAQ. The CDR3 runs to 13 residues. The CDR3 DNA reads TGTGCCAGCAGCTTCCTAATCTCTGAGACCCAGTACTTC. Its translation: CASSFLISETQYF.

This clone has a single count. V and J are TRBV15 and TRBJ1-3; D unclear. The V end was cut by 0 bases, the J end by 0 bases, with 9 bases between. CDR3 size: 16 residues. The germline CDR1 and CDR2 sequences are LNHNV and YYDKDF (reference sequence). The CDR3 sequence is CATSRDKLGSGNTIYF. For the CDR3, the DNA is TGTGCCACCAGCAGAGATAAACTCGGCTCTGGAAACACCATATATTTT.

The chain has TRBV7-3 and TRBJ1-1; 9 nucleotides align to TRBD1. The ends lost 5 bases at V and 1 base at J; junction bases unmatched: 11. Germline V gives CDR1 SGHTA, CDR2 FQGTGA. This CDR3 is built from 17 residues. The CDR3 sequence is CASSPSTPGQGNTEAFF. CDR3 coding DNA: TGTGCCAGCAGCCCGTCTACCCCGGGACAGGGGAACACTGAAGCTTTCTTT.

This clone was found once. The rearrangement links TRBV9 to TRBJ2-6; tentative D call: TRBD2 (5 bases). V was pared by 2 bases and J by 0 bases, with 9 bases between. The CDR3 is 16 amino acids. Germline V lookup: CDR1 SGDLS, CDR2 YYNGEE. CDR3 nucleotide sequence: TGTGCCAGCAGCGTGCACGGGGACTCTGGGGCCAACGTCCTGACTTTC. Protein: CASSVHGDSGANVLTF.

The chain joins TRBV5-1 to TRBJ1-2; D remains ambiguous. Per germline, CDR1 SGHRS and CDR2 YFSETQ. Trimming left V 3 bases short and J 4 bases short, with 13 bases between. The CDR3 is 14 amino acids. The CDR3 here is CASSYSGVGYGYTF. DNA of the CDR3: TGCGCCAGCAGCTATAGCGGGGTGGGCTATGGCTACACCTTC.

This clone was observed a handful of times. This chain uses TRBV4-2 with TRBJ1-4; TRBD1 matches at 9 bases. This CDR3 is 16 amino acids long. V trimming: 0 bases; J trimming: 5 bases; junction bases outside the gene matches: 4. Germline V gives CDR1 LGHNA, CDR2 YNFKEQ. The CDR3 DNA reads TGTGCCAGCAGCCAAGAACCGGGACAGGGAAATGAAAAACTGTTTTTT. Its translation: CASSQEPGQGNEKLFF.

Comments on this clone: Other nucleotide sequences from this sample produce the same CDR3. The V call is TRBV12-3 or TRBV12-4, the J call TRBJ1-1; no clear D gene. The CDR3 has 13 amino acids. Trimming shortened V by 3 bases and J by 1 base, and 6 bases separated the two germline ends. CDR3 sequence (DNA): TGTGCCAGCAGTTTGGGCCAGAACACTGAAGCTTTCTTT. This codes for CASSLGQNTEAFF.

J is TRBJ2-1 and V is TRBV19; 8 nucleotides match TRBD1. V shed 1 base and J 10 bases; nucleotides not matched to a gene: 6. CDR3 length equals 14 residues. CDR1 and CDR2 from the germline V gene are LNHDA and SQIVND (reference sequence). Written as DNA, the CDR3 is TGTGCCAGTAGTATAGGACAGGGGAGGATGGAGCAGTTCTTC. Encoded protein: CASSIGQGRMEQFF.

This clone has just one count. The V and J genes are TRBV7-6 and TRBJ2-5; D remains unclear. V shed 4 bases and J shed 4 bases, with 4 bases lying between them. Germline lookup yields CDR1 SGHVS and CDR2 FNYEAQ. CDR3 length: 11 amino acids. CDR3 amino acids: CASSSRETQYF. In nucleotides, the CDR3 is TGTGCCAGCAGCTCGAGAGAGACCCAGTACTTC.

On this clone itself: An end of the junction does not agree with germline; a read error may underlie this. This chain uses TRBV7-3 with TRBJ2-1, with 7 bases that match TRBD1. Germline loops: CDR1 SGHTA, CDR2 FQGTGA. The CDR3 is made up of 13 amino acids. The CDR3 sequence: CANSPRRDSEQFF. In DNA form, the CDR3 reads TGTGCCAACAGCCCCCGACGGGACAGTGAGCAGTTCTTC.

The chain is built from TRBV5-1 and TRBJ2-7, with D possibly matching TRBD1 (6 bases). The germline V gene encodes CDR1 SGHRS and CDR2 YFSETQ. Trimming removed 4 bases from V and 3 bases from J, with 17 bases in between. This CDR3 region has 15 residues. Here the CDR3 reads CASSPTGTRGYEQYF. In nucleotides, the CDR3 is TGCGCCAGCAGCCCAACCGGGACACGGGGCTACGAGCAGTACTTC.

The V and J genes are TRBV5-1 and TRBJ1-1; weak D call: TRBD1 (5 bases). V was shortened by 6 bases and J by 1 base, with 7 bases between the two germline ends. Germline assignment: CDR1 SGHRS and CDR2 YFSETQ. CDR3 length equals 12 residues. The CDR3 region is CASTTGNTEAFF. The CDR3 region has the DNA TGCGCCAGCACAACAGGGAACACTGAAGCTTTCTTT.